Shown below are 32 T cell receptor beta chains from a single sample sequenced in a study of T cells in women clearing cervical HPV infection. Clones were sequenced by immunoSEQ multiplex PCR, and TCRdb holds only the in-frame ones, with some missing. This listing includes around 19,000 clones. Specimen: blood buffy coat. These receptors were taken from a woman aged 18 to 75 with a cervical HPV16 infection that either progressed to CIN3+ or cleared (not recorded which).

On this clone: The missing CDR3 end, 3 residues past where the read stops, is filled in from the germline J gene. The gene calls are TRBV9 and TRBJ2-4, with TRBD1 identical over 8 bases. Germline lookup yields CDR1 SGDLS and CDR2 YYNGEE. V lost 3 bases to trimming and J lost 8 bases; unmatched junction nucleotides: 10. CDR3 length: 15 residues. CDR3 DNA (partial): TGTGCCAGCAGCGCAGGACAGGGTCGAATTGACATT. Translating gives CASSAGQGRIDI. In full, the CDR3 is CASSAGQGRIDIQYF.

Worth noting for this clone: The read halts 3 residues ahead of the CDR3 end, with the missing end drawn from the germline J gene. The rearrangement joins TRBV30 to TRBJ2-4; D possibly corresponds to TRBD2 (8 bases). CDR3 length: 15 residues. From germline, CDR1 is GTSNPN and CDR2 SVGIG (reference sequence). The CDR3 loop reads CAWRRGDRTDYGQYF. The CDR3 bases that were read are TGTGCCTGGAGGCGGGGGGACAGAACGGACTATGGT.

On this clone: Sequencing ends 3 residues short of the CDR3 end; the germline J gene provides the rest. This chain uses TRBV7-9 with TRBJ2-3, with 7 positions matching TRBD1. CDR3 length: 15 residues. Germline-derived CDR1 and CDR2 are SEHNR and FQNEAQ (reference sequence). The CDR3 bases that were read are TGTGCCAGCAACTACTTAAACAGGGGCCAAGAGACG. Its translation is CASNYLNRGQET. The entire CDR3 is CASNYLNRGQETQYF. The full variable domain, its missing parts supplied by reference TRBV7-9 and TRBJ2-3, is DTGVSQNPRHKITKRGQNVTFRCDPISEHNRLYWYRQTLGQGPEFLTYFQNEAQLEKSRLLSDRFSAERPKGSFSTLEIQRTEQGDSAMYLCASNYLNRGQETQYFGPGTRLTVL.

A word on this clone: The CDR3 end lies 3 residues beyond the end of the read and is filled in from the germline J gene. The chain links TRBV12-3 or TRBV12-4 to TRBJ2-3; D unresolved. This CDR3 contains 13 residues. Partial CDR3 DNA: TGTGCCAGCAGTTTACACAGCCAAGAGACG. Translation: CASSLHSQET. The whole CDR3 sequence reads CASSLHSQETQYF.

Remarks on this clone: The read finishes 3 residues shy of the CDR3 end, and the germline J gene is used to complete it. The V call is TRBV28, the J call TRBJ1-5; 8 positions agree with TRBD1. Trimming cost V 6 bases and J 2 bases; bases outside gene matches: 9. The germline gives CDR1 MDHEN, CDR2 SYDVKM. This CDR3 region has 16 residues. The CDR3 region is CASSLATGARNQPQHF. The CDR3 bases that were read are TGTGCCAGCAGCCTAGCGACAGGGGCGCGCAATCAGCCC.

Notes on this clone: The observed sequence ends 3 residues before the CDR3 terminus, with the missing tail filled in from the germline J gene. The chain uses TRBV30 and TRBJ2-4; either TRBD1 or TRBD2 may supply D (5 bases each). Germline loops: CDR1 GTSNPN, CDR2 SVGIG (reference sequence). CDR3 length: 13 amino acids. CDR3 amino acids: CAWSVAGSQPQYF. The sequenced CDR3 bases are TGTGCCTGGAGTGTGGCAGGGAGTCAGCCT.

In terms of frequency, this clone is medium-sized. The CDR3: CASSIGRGLSNSPLFF. The DNA read from the CDR3 is TGTGCCAGTAGTATAGGCCGGGGATTGTCCAATTCACCA. The rearrangement joins TRBV19 to TRBJ1-4, with D unresolved. The DNA ends 3 residues before the CDR3 does, and the rest of the CDR3 is filled in from the germline J gene. This CDR3 is built from 16 residues. Germline V gene lookup returns CDR1 LNHDA and CDR2 SQIVND (reference sequence).

The DNA read from the CDR3 is TGCAGTGCTAGCTTTGCCGGGGGGCCTACCGCTGAGTCGAGCTCCTACGAG. Its translation: CSASFAGGPTAESSSYE. The full CDR3 sequence reads CSASFAGGPTAESSSYEQYF. This chain joins TRBV20-1 and TRBJ2-7, with D maybe TRBD2 (7 bases). The observed sequence ends 3 residues before the CDR3 terminus, with the missing tail filled in from the germline J gene. The CDR3 runs to 20 residues. V lost 3 bases to trimming and J lost 0 bases, with 30 bases between them. CDR1 DFQATT and CDR2 SNEGSKA come from the germline V gene (reference sequence).

On this clone itself: The CDR3 end is not reached by the read, which stops 3 residues before it; the germline J gene fills it in. The chain employs TRBV7-9 and TRBJ1-1; 9 positions agree with TRBD1. Germline CDR1 is SEHNR and CDR2 is FQNEAQ (reference sequence). The CDR3 runs to 15 residues. The part of the CDR3 DNA that was read is TGTGCCAGCAGCTCTGGACAGGGGAGGACAGATACG. Translated, it gives CASSSGQGRTDT. The entire CDR3 reads CASSSGQGRTDTAFF. The full variable domain, with the rest looked up from reference TRBV7-9 and TRBJ1-1, is DTGVSQNPRHKITKRGQNVTFRCDPISEHNRLYWYRQTLGQGPEFLTYFQNEAQLEKSRLLSDRFSAERPKGSFSTLEIQRTEQGDSAMYLCASSSGQGRTDTAFFGQGTRLTVV.

With respect to this clone: The read falls 3 residues short of the CDR3 end, and the missing part is taken from the germline J gene. The gene calls are TRBV20-1 and TRBJ1-6; weak D call: TRBD1 (6 bases). V was trimmed by 1 base and J by 0 bases, leaving 13 bases between them. The V gene's germline CDR1 is DFQATT and CDR2 SNEGSKA (reference sequence). The CDR3 is made up of 17 amino acids. CDR3 protein: CSARGRGASSYNSPLHF. The CDR3 DNA, read in part, is TGCAGTGCTAGAGGTCGGGGGGCTAGCTCCTATAATTCACCC.

Worth noting for this clone: This same CDR3 is encoded by further DNA sequences in the sample. The CDR3 loop reads CASSMGHGLPGNTIYF. The DNA read from the CDR3 is TGCGCCAGCAGCATGGGACACGGCCTACCTGGAAACACC. The V call is TRBV5-1, the J call TRBJ1-3; D is perhaps TRBD1 (6 bases). The CDR3 is cut off 3 residues early in the read; its end comes from the germline J gene. Germline CDR1 is SGHRS and CDR2 is YFSETQ. The V gene lost 4 bases and the J gene lost 2 bases, with 16 bases spanning the gap. This CDR3 is built from 16 residues. Full variable domain (remainder filled in from reference TRBV5-1 and TRBJ1-3): KAGVTQTPRYLIKTRGQQVTLSCSPISGHRSVSWYQQTPGQGLQFLFEYFSETQRNKGNFPGRFSGRQFSNSRSEMNVSTLELGDSALYLCASSMGHGLPGNTIYFGEGSWLTVV.

With regard to this clone: The read is 3 residues too short to cover the CDR3 end, so that end is filled in from the germline J gene. The V call is TRBV29-1, the J call TRBJ2-1; 7 bases match TRBD1. Germline CDR1 reads SQVTM; CDR2 reads ANQGSEA. The CDR3 spans 18 residues. V trimming: 6 bases; J trimming: 2 bases; junction bases outside the gene matches: 19. CDR3 bases read: TGCAGCGTGTTGGACCCGACACAGGGGACGGCGACCTACAATGAG. This codes for CSVLDPTQGTATYNE. The complete CDR3 reads CSVLDPTQGTATYNEQFF.

On this clone itself: The read falls 3 residues short of the CDR3 end, and the missing part is taken from the germline J gene. The V and J genes are TRBV6-4 and TRBJ1-5; D is unclear. Deletions cut 5 bases from V and 1 base from J, with 6 bases between. Germline CDR1 and CDR2: MRHNA and SNTAGT. The CDR3 covers 13 residues. CDR3 sequence reads: CASSPGSNQPQHF. Incomplete CDR3 DNA: TGTGCCAGCAGTCCGGGGAGCAATCAGCCC.

In the case of this clone: The read halts 3 residues ahead of the CDR3 end, with the missing end drawn from the germline J gene. The chain links TRBV2 to TRBJ2-5; 7 bases match TRBD2. This CDR3 has 13 residues. Germline V gene lookup returns CDR1 SNHLY and CDR2 FYNNEI. J gave up 7 bases and V 6 bases, and 8 bases lay outside the gene matches. This CDR3 reads CASRAGRQGTQYF. CDR3 DNA, as far as it was read: TGTGCCAGCAGAGCGGGACGGCAGGGGACC.

On this clone: From the germline J gene comes the end of the CDR3, since the read stops 3 residues before it. The chain recombines TRBV5-1 with TRBJ2-1, with 9 bases lining up with TRBD2. V was pared by 2 bases and J by 6 bases, with 3 bases of the junction left unmatched. Germline V lookup: CDR1 SGHRS, CDR2 YFSETQ. The CDR3 contains 14 residues. CDR3 amino acids: CASSFASGVNEQFF. The CDR3 bases that were read are TGCGCCAGCAGCTTCGCTAGCGGGGTCAATGAG. Combining the CDR3 with reference TRBV5-1 and TRBJ2-1 gives the whole variable domain KAGVTQTPRYLIKTRGQQVTLSCSPISGHRSVSWYQQTPGQGLQFLFEYFSETQRNKGNFPGRFSGRQFSNSRSEMNVSTLELGDSALYLCASSFASGVNEQFFGPGTRLTVL.

Concerning this clone itself: The CDR3 end falls 3 residues outside the read, so it is completed with the germline J gene. The chain links TRBV5-6 to TRBJ2-5; 11 nucleotides line up with TRBD2. V dropped 3 bases and J dropped 2; count of bases not matched to a gene: 3. The germline V gene encodes CDR1 SGHDT and CDR2 YYEEEE. This CDR3 has 15 residues. This chain's CDR3 is CASSSRTSGQETQYF. The sequenced part of the CDR3 DNA is TGTGCCAGCAGCTCCCGGACTAGCGGGCAAGAGACC.

The CDR3 DNA, read in part, is TGTGCCAGTAGTATCCGATTGATAGCGGGGGGTGCCGGCTCCTACGAC. As protein: CASSIRLIAGGAGSYD. The full CDR3 protein is CASSIRLIAGGAGSYDYTF. This sequence joins TRBV19 and TRBJ1-2, with a possible D match to TRBD1 (5 bases). The CDR3 end is not reached by the read, which stops 3 residues before it; the germline J gene fills it in. Germline CDR1 LNHDA, CDR2 SQIVND (reference sequence). CDR3 size: 19 residues.

As concerns this clone: The read finishes 3 residues shy of the CDR3 end, and the germline J gene is used to complete it. V and J are TRBV7-6 and TRBJ2-3, with 8 bases matching TRBD2. The CDR3 runs 15 residues. Per the germline V gene, CDR1 is SGHVS and CDR2 is FNYEAQ. CDR3 region: CASSLEAGGLETQYF. CDR3 DNA (partial): TGTGCCAGCAGCTTAGAGGCGGGGGGCCTTGAGACG.

On this clone: Read data end 3 residues before the CDR3 end; the end is taken from the germline J gene. The rearrangement uses TRBV4-2 and TRBJ2-3, with D uncertain. This CDR3 comprises 13 residues. Germline V gene sequence: CDR1 LGHNA, CDR2 YNFKEQ. CDR3 sequence reads: CASSTEVGQPQYF. The DNA read from the CDR3 is TGTGCCAGCAGCACTGAAGTGGGCCAGCCG.

CDR3 amino acids: CSVSQGIHYEQYF. The sequenced part of the CDR3 DNA is TGCAGTGTTTCACAGGGGATTCACTACGAG. The V call is TRBV20-1, the J call TRBJ2-7, with TRBD1 identical over 7 bases. The sequence runs out 3 residues before the end of the CDR3; the remainder is reconstructed from the germline J gene. CDR3 size: 13 residues. CDR1 DFQATT and CDR2 SNEGSKA come from the germline V gene (reference sequence). V lost 7 bases to trimming and J lost 3 bases; unmatched junction nucleotides: 9.

With regard to this clone: From the germline J gene comes the end of the CDR3, since the read stops 3 residues before it. This rearrangement joins TRBV28 to TRBJ1-5, with 12 bases that match TRBD1. With 3 bases clipped from V and 7 bases from J, the junction kept 7 bases outside the gene matches. In germline, CDR1 is MDHEN, CDR2 SYDVKM. The CDR3 extends over 16 amino acids. The sequenced CDR3 bases are TGTGCCAGCAGTTTCTGGGACAGGGGGCGTAGGCAGCCC. Translation gives CASSFWDRGRRQP. The whole CDR3 sequence reads CASSFWDRGRRQPQHF.

A note on this clone: The read terminates 3 residues ahead of where the CDR3 ends, so the germline J gene completes it. The genes are TRBV30 and TRBJ2-1, with D perhaps TRBD2 (6 bases). Trimming left V 5 bases short and J 4 bases short, with 12 bases between. This CDR3 contains 13 residues. The germline gives CDR1 GTSNPN, CDR2 SVGIG (reference sequence). CDR3 residues: CAWEEGLYNEQFF. The covered CDR3 bases are TGTGCCTGGGAGGAGGGGCTGTACAATGAG.

In the case of this clone: From the germline J gene comes the end of the CDR3, since the read stops 3 residues before it. The chain is built from TRBV7-7 and TRBJ2-5; 7 bases align to TRBD2. The V segment lost 4 bases and the J segment 2 bases; nucleotides outside the gene matches: 1. This CDR3 comprises 13 residues. Germline V gene lookup returns CDR1 SSHAT and CDR2 FNYEAQ (reference sequence). The part of the CDR3 DNA that was read is TGTGCCAGCAGCTGGACTAGGCAAGAGACC. Its protein product is CASSWTRQET. From start to end, the CDR3 is CASSWTRQETQYF.

The chain's CDR3 is CSARDRTGGPTEAFF. Incomplete CDR3 DNA: TGCAGTGCTAGAGATCGTACAGGCGGCCCCACTGAA. The chain combines TRBV20-1 with TRBJ1-1; a possible D gene is TRBD1 (5 bases). The CDR3 goes on 3 residues after the read ends, and that part is filled in from the germline J gene. Between the trimmed V and J ends, which lost 0 bases and 4 bases, there was a span of 15 bases. The CDR3 has 15 residues. CDR1 is DFQATT and CDR2 is SNEGSKA in the germline V gene (reference sequence).

Notes on this clone: The read falls 3 residues short of the CDR3 end, and the missing part is taken from the germline J gene. This rearrangement joins TRBV2 to TRBJ2-1; TRBD2 matches 14 bases. The trim removed 2 bases at V and 5 bases at J, leaving 8 bases unmatched. Germline V CDR1 and CDR2: SNHLY, FYNNEI. This CDR3 contains 18 residues. Partial CDR3 DNA: TGTGCCAGCAGTGAATGGGGGACTAGCGGGGGTCGAGACAATGAG. Encoded protein: CASSEWGTSGGRDNE. From start to end, the CDR3 is CASSEWGTSGGRDNEQFF.

In the case of this clone: The sequenced fragment ends 3 residues before the CDR3 boundary, so the rest is inferred from the germline J gene. The V and J genes are TRBV5-4 and TRBJ2-2; D is unresolved. V gave up 0 bases and J gave up 0 bases, with 6 bases separating them. Germline V lookup: CDR1 SGHNT, CDR2 YYREEE (reference sequence). This CDR3 has 15 residues. The CDR3 DNA, read in part, is TGTGCCAGCAGCTTGGACATCTCGAACACCGGGGAG. It translates to CASSLDISNTGE. The whole CDR3 protein is CASSLDISNTGELFF.

Notes on this clone: The read falls 3 residues short of the CDR3 end, and the missing part is taken from the germline J gene. This rearrangement joins TRBV5-6 to TRBJ2-3, with 8 bases that match TRBD2. The CDR3 is made up of 15 amino acids. CDR1 is SGHDT and CDR2 is YYEEEE in the germline V gene. Incomplete CDR3 DNA: TGTGCCAGCAGCTTGGTTTCGACTAGCGAGGAGACG. It is translated as CASSLVSTSEET. The whole CDR3 sequence reads CASSLVSTSEETQYF.

As concerns this clone: Coverage ceases 3 residues before the CDR3 finishes, and the germline J gene fills in the end. The genes are TRBV7-3 and TRBJ2-3; D might be TRBD2 (7 bases). Germline CDR1 reads SGHTA; CDR2 reads FQGTGA. The CDR3 consists of 15 residues. CDR3 DNA (partial): TGTGCCAGCAGCTTAACAGGGGGGGGAAAAGAGACG. It encodes CASSLTGGGKET. The full CDR3 protein reads CASSLTGGGKETQYF.

A word on this clone: With the read ending 3 residues before the CDR3 end, the germline J gene is used to fill in that end. V and J are TRBV20-1 and TRBJ2-5; 7 bases agree with TRBD1. This CDR3 contains 13 residues. After removal of 3 bases from V and 1 base from J, the junction contained 2 bases not matched to a gene. Germline V gene data show CDR1 as DFQATT and CDR2 as SNEGSKA (reference sequence). The sequenced CDR3 bases are TGCAGTGCTAGTTCAGGGGGCCAAGAGACC. Residues: CSASSGGQET. The CDR3 in its entirety is CSASSGGQETQYF.

Points on this clone: Read data end 3 residues before the CDR3 end; the end is taken from the germline J gene. The chain uses TRBV12-3 or TRBV12-4 and TRBJ2-5; D is uncertain. The germline V and J ends were trimmed by 2 bases and 1 base, with 8 bases remaining between them. This CDR3 contains 14 residues. The CDR3 reads CASSLYGLQETQYF. Partial CDR3 DNA: TGTGCCAGCAGTTTATATGGGCTCCAAGAGACC.

With regard to this clone: The sequence runs out 3 residues before the end of the CDR3; the remainder is reconstructed from the germline J gene. The chain is built from TRBV28 and TRBJ2-1, with TRBD2 identical over 16 bases. The germline CDR1 and CDR2 sequences are MDHEN and SYDVKM. V lost 4 bases to trimming and J lost 6 bases; unmatched junction nucleotides: 12. The CDR3 has 19 residues. CDR3 sequence: CASSSYSGLAGGNINEQFF. The sequenced CDR3 bases are TGTGCCAGCAGTTCATACTCGGGACTAGCGGGGGGGAATATCAATGAG.

The CDR3 is CASSETRGDQPQYF. The part of the CDR3 DNA that was read is TGTGCCAGCAGTGAAACCCGGGGGGATCAGCCG. This sequence joins TRBV2 and TRBJ2-3, with TRBD2 matching over 7 bases. With the read ending 3 residues before the CDR3 end, the germline J gene is used to fill in that end. Per the germline V gene, CDR1 is SNHLY and CDR2 is FYNNEI. The CDR3 length is 14 residues.